The rows below give T cell receptor beta chains drawn from one sample of a study of OX40 agonist ivuxolimab in advanced cancers. Assay: immunoSEQ multiplex PCR; the TCRdb copy retains only in-frame clones and omits some. The table records around 46,000 clones, 91% of them present only once. The sample consisted of CD4+ or CD8+ T cells sorted from blood, taken in a trial of the OX40 agonist ivuxolimab. These receptors were collected from an adult with an advanced solid tumor such as melanoma, head and neck, liver or kidney cancer. Both conserved end residues are part of each CDR3. A D gene is named only where the DNA matches it firmly. Clone size is shown for a subset of rows, as once, few, many or a class of expanded clone.

abundance: .; d_gene: .; len: 18; v_gene: TRBV27; j_gene: TRBJ2-1; CDR3nt: TGTGCCAGCAGCCCTGGGATGCAGGCGCCCTTTCTGAGTTGGGAGCAGTTCTTC; CDR3aa: CASSPGMQAPFLSWEQFF
abundance: .; d_gene: TRBD1; len: 15; v_gene: TRBV5-4; j_gene: TRBJ1-2; CDR3nt: TGTGCCAGCAGCCCAGGGACAGGACCGAGCTATGGCTACACCTTC; CDR3aa: CASSPGTGPSYGYTF
abundance: .; d_gene: TRBD2; len: 14; v_gene: TRBV9; j_gene: TRBJ2-7; CDR3nt: TGTGCCAGCAGCGTAGCGGGAGGGCCCTACGAGCAGTACTTC; CDR3aa: CASSVAGGPYEQYF
abundance: .; d_gene: .; len: 15; v_gene: TRBV6-5; j_gene: TRBJ2-5; CDR3nt: TGTGCCAGCAGTGCCGGGGCAGGGGGGAGAGAGACCCAGTACTTC; CDR3aa: CASSAGAGGRETQYF
abundance: .; d_gene: .; len: 15; v_gene: TRBV15; j_gene: TRBJ2-5; CDR3nt: TGTGCCACCAGCAGAGACCGGTGGTCGGGGGAGACCCAGTACTTC; CDR3aa: CATSRDRWSGETQYF
abundance: .; d_gene: .; len: 15; v_gene: TRBV5-1; j_gene: TRBJ2-7; CDR3nt: TGCGCCAGCAGCTTGGTAGAGGCCGCTCTCTACGAGCAGTACTTC; CDR3aa: CASSLVEAALYEQYF
abundance: .; d_gene: TRBD1; len: 14; v_gene: TRBV28; j_gene: TRBJ2-5; CDR3nt: TGTGCCAGCGACCGGGACAGGATTCAAGAGACCCAGTACTTC; CDR3aa: CASDRDRIQETQYF
abundance: .; d_gene: .; len: 13; v_gene: TRBV28; j_gene: TRBJ2-7; CDR3nt: TGTGCCAGCAGTTTATCTATTCTTAACGAGCAGTACTTC; CDR3aa: CASSLSILNEQYF
abundance: once; d_gene: TRBD2; len: 17; v_gene: TRBV5-4; j_gene: TRBJ2-1; CDR3nt: TGTGCCAGCAGCTTGGAAGGTCAACGGGGGGAGGGCAATGAGCAGTTCTTC; CDR3aa: CASSLEGQRGEGNEQFF
abundance: once; d_gene: .; len: 15; v_gene: TRBV12-2; j_gene: TRBJ2-6; CDR3nt: .; CDR3aa: CASRLVGAGANVLTF
abundance: .; d_gene: TRBD2; len: 16; v_gene: TRBV4-1; j_gene: TRBJ2-3; CDR3nt: TGCGCCAGCAGCGAAGCCAGCGGGGGGGGCACAGATACGCAGTATTTT; CDR3aa: CASSEASGGGTDTQYF